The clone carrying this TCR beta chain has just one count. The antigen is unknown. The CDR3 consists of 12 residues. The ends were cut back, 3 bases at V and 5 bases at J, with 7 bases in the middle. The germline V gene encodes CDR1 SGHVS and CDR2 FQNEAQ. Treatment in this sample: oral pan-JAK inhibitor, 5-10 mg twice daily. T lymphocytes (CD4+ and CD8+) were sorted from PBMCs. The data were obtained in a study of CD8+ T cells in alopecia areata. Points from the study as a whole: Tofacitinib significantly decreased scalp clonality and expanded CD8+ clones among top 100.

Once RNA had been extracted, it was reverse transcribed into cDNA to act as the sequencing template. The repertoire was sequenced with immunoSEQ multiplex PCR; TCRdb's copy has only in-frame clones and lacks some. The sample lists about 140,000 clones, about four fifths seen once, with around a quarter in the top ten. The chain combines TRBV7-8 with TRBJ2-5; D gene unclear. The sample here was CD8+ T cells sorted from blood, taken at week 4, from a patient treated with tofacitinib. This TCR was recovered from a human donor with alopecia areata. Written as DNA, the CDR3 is TGTGCCAGCAGCTTCGAGGAGGAGACCCAGTACTTC. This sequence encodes CASSFEEETQYF.